A selection of T cell receptor beta chains follows, all from one sample in a study of blood T cell repertoires in COVID-19. The protocol was immunoSEQ multiplex PCR, while the TCRdb copy is restricted to in-frame clones and leaves out a portion. The table lists some 400,000 clones, around 87% of them singletons. Sequenced material: PBMCs or T cells enriched from blood (not recorded which). Every receptor here comes from a man between 25 and 39 years old who had recovered from COVID-19. Both conserved end residues are part of each CDR3. The D gene is left open where the match is weak. Rows may omit the clone size; those that give it use once, few, many or a size class.

d_call: TRBD2; v_call: TRBV28; clone_size: once; j_call: TRBJ2-7; cdr3_aa: CASSPSGGTSYEQYF; cdr3_nt: TGTGCCAGCAGTCCTAGCGGGGGAACCTCCTACGAGCAGTACTTC
d_call: NA; v_call: TRBV11-2; clone_size: NA; j_call: TRBJ1-1; cdr3_aa: CASSPTSLTGMNTEAFF; cdr3_nt: TGTGCCAGCAGCCCTACATCACTGACAGGAATGAACACTGAAGCTTTCTTT
d_call: NA; v_call: TRBV30; clone_size: NA; j_call: TRBJ1-1; cdr3_aa: CAWSPPGSGAFF; cdr3_nt: TGTGCCTGGTCTCCCCCGGGGAGTGGGGCTTTCTTT
d_call: NA; v_call: TRBV9; clone_size: NA; j_call: TRBJ1-2; cdr3_aa: CASSDLSKNGYTF; cdr3_nt: TGTGCCAGCAGCGACCTTAGTAAGAATGGCTACACCTTC
d_call: NA; v_call: TRBV27; clone_size: NA; j_call: TRBJ1-6; cdr3_aa: CASLGHTSYNSPLHF; cdr3_nt: TGTGCCAGCCTAGGACATACCTCCTATAATTCACCCCTCCACTTT
d_call: NA; v_call: TRBV4-1; clone_size: NA; j_call: TRBJ1-1; cdr3_aa: CASSQGGGEAFF; cdr3_nt: TGCGCCAGCAGCCAAGGGGGAGGGGAAGCTTTCTTT
d_call: TRBD2; v_call: TRBV2; clone_size: NA; j_call: TRBJ2-5; cdr3_aa: CASSKRLAGVGETQYF; cdr3_nt: TGTGCCAGCAGCAAACGGCTAGCGGGGGTTGGGGAGACCCAGTACTTC
d_call: NA; v_call: TRBV7-8; clone_size: NA; j_call: TRBJ2-5; cdr3_aa: CASSLIQGPQETQYF; cdr3_nt: TGTGCCAGCAGCTTAATACAGGGCCCCCAAGAGACCCAGTACTTC
d_call: TRBD1; v_call: TRBV3-1/TRBV3-2; clone_size: NA; j_call: TRBJ2-7; cdr3_aa: CASSLTGLGYEQYF; cdr3_nt: TGTGCCAGCAGCCTGACAGGGTTAGGTTACGAGCAGTACTTC
d_call: TRBD2; v_call: TRBV7-2; clone_size: NA; j_call: TRBJ2-7; cdr3_aa: CASSLAGGGVYEQYF; cdr3_nt: TGTGCCAGCAGCTTAGCGGGGGGAGGGGTATACGAGCAGTACTTC
d_call: TRBD1; v_call: TRBV19; clone_size: once; j_call: TRBJ1-5; cdr3_aa: CASDRAHQPQHF; cdr3_nt: TGTGCCAGTGACAGGGCCCATCAGCCCCAGCATTTT
d_call: NA; v_call: TRBV5-4; clone_size: medium-sized; j_call: TRBJ1-1; cdr3_aa: CASSVDTNEAFF; cdr3_nt: TGTGCCAGCAGCGTAGACACGAATGAAGCTTTCTTT
d_call: NA; v_call: TRBV6-5; clone_size: NA; j_call: TRBJ1-2; cdr3_aa: CASSNSGSSYGYTF; cdr3_nt: TGTGCCAGCAGTAACTCGGGGAGTAGCTATGGCTACACCTTC
d_call: NA; v_call: TRBV5-1; clone_size: NA; j_call: TRBJ1-5; cdr3_aa: CASSPLGGDNQPQHF; cdr3_nt: TGCGCCAGCAGCCCCCTGGGGGGGGACAATCAGCCCCAGCATTTT
d_call: TRBD1; v_call: TRBV7-9; clone_size: few; j_call: TRBJ1-1; cdr3_aa: CASSPRQGMNTEAFF; cdr3_nt: TGTGCCAGCAGCCCCCGACAGGGGATGAACACTGAAGCTTTCTTT
d_call: TRBD1; v_call: TRBV2; clone_size: NA; j_call: TRBJ2-3; cdr3_aa: CAMRPRTGEADTQYF; cdr3_nt: TGTGCCATGCGTCCCCGGACAGGGGAGGCGGATACGCAGTATTTT
d_call: TRBD1; v_call: TRBV4-2; clone_size: NA; j_call: TRBJ1-1; cdr3_aa: CASSRQGRFEAFF; cdr3_nt: TGTGCCAGCAGTCGACAGGGGAGATTTGAAGCTTTCTTT
d_call: NA; v_call: TRBV3-1/TRBV3-2; clone_size: NA; j_call: TRBJ1-2; cdr3_aa: CASSQEGPWATYGYTF; cdr3_nt: TGTGCCAGCAGCCAAGAGGGTCCCTGGGCTACCTATGGCTACACCTTC
d_call: TRBD2; v_call: TRBV7-8; clone_size: NA; j_call: TRBJ2-4; cdr3_aa: CASSPSRAGELAKNIQYF; cdr3_nt: TGTGCCAGCAGCCCCTCGAGGGCGGGAGAACTAGCCAAAAACATTCAGTACTTC
d_call: NA; v_call: TRBV9; clone_size: NA; j_call: TRBJ2-2; cdr3_aa: CATGTEITGELFF; cdr3_nt: TGTGCCACGGGGACTGAGATCACCGGGGAGCTGTTTTTT
d_call: NA; v_call: TRBV5-6; clone_size: NA; j_call: TRBJ2-7; cdr3_aa: CASTEMGRPYEQYF; cdr3_nt: TGTGCCAGCACCGAAATGGGCAGACCCTACGAGCAGTACTTC
d_call: NA; v_call: TRBV5-1; clone_size: NA; j_call: TRBJ2-7; cdr3_aa: CASSSRPDSYEQYF; cdr3_nt: TGCGCCAGCAGCTCCCGACCGGACAGTTACGAGCAGTACTTC
d_call: NA; v_call: TRBV4-1; clone_size: NA; j_call: TRBJ1-1; cdr3_aa: CASSQGAAVMNTEAFF; cdr3_nt: TGCGCCAGCAGCCAAGGCGCCGCCGTCATGAACACTGAAGCTTTCTTT
d_call: NA; v_call: TRBV30; clone_size: NA; j_call: TRBJ1-2; cdr3_aa: CAWTSGRNYGYTF; cdr3_nt: TGTGCCTGGACGTCAGGGCGGAACTATGGCTACACCTTC
d_call: NA; v_call: TRBV4-1; clone_size: NA; j_call: TRBJ2-7; cdr3_aa: CASSQLLHGSSEQYF; cdr3_nt: TGCGCCAGCAGCCAACTCTTACACGGGAGCTCCGAGCAGTACTTC
d_call: NA; v_call: TRBV5-1; clone_size: NA; j_call: TRBJ1-1; cdr3_aa: CASSPRQGWTEAFF; cdr3_nt: TGCGCCAGCAGCCCCCGGCAGGGGTGGACTGAAGCTTTCTTT
d_call: NA; v_call: TRBV10-3; clone_size: NA; j_call: TRBJ1-1; cdr3_aa: CAISEPQGKIGAFF; cdr3_nt: TGTGCCATCAGTGAGCCACAGGGTAAGATCGGGGCTTTCTTT
d_call: NA; v_call: TRBV7-9; clone_size: NA; j_call: TRBJ1-2; cdr3_aa: CASSPQANYGYTF; cdr3_nt: TGTGCCAGCAGCCCCCAGGCTAACTATGGCTACACCTTC
d_call: NA; v_call: TRBV30; clone_size: NA; j_call: TRBJ1-2; cdr3_aa: CAWSLDLGGYTF; cdr3_nt: TGTGCCTGGAGTTTAGACTTAGGAGGCTACACCTTC
d_call: TRBD2; v_call: TRBV4-1; clone_size: once; j_call: TRBJ2-1; cdr3_aa: CASSQERAGGPSEQFF; cdr3_nt: TGCGCCAGCAGCCAAGAACGGGCGGGGGGGCCAAGTGAGCAGTTCTTC
d_call: NA; v_call: TRBV6-5; clone_size: NA; j_call: TRBJ2-1; cdr3_aa: CASSSRPDSYNEQFF; cdr3_nt: TGTGCCAGCAGCTCTAGACCGGACAGTTACAATGAGCAGTTCTTC
d_call: NA; v_call: TRBV7-9; clone_size: NA; j_call: TRBJ1-2; cdr3_aa: CASSFPGDYGYTF; cdr3_nt: TGTGCCAGCAGCTTTCCAGGGGACTATGGCTACACCTTC
d_call: NA; v_call: TRBV6-5; clone_size: NA; j_call: TRBJ1-4; cdr3_aa: CASSPWGGEKLFF; cdr3_nt: TGTGCCAGCAGTCCCTGGGGGGGTGAAAAACTGTTTTTT
d_call: NA; v_call: TRBV29-1; clone_size: NA; j_call: TRBJ2-5; cdr3_aa: CSVAVGRETQYF; cdr3_nt: TGCAGCGTTGCGGTGGGGAGAGAGACCCAGTACTTC
d_call: NA; v_call: TRBV6-5; clone_size: NA; j_call: TRBJ1-2; cdr3_aa: CASSPDLDYYGYTF; cdr3_nt: TGTGCCAGCAGCCCGGATCTGGACTACTATGGCTACACCTTC
d_call: NA; v_call: TRBV12-5; clone_size: NA; j_call: TRBJ1-5; cdr3_aa: CASGLEGQPQHF; cdr3_nt: TGTGCTAGTGGTTTAGAGGGTCAGCCCCAGCATTTT
d_call: NA; v_call: TRBV7-2; clone_size: NA; j_call: TRBJ1-5; cdr3_aa: CASSLVGDQPQHF; cdr3_nt: TGTGCCAGCAGCTTAGTCGGGGATCAGCCCCAGCATTTT
d_call: NA; v_call: TRBV29-1; clone_size: NA; j_call: TRBJ1-4; cdr3_aa: CSVERWEEGEKLFF; cdr3_nt: TGCAGCGTGGAGAGGTGGGAGGAGGGGGAAAAACTGTTTTTT
d_call: TRBD2; v_call: TRBV11-2; clone_size: NA; j_call: TRBJ2-7; cdr3_aa: CASSLDRAGGTYEQYF; cdr3_nt: TGTGCCAGCAGCTTAGATCGGGCCGGGGGGACCTACGAGCAGTACTTC
d_call: TRBD1; v_call: TRBV7-8; clone_size: NA; j_call: TRBJ1-4; cdr3_aa: CASSVGQGLDEKLFF; cdr3_nt: TGTGCCAGCAGCGTAGGACAGGGCCTGGATGAAAAACTGTTTTTT
d_call: NA; v_call: TRBV29-1; clone_size: NA; j_call: TRBJ2-1; cdr3_aa: CSLRVRDSWNEQFF; cdr3_nt: TGCAGCTTACGGGTCCGGGACTCATGGAATGAGCAGTTCTTC
d_call: TRBD1; v_call: TRBV6-5; clone_size: NA; j_call: TRBJ1-3; cdr3_aa: CASSYAGQRGGNTIYF; cdr3_nt: TGTGCCAGCAGTTACGCGGGACAGAGGGGGGGAAACACCATATATTTT
d_call: NA; v_call: TRBV19; clone_size: NA; j_call: TRBJ1-5; cdr3_aa: CASSRDTGTQHF; cdr3_nt: TGTGCCAGTAGTAGGGATACTGGGACACAGCATTTT
d_call: TRBD1; v_call: TRBV2; clone_size: NA; j_call: TRBJ2-1; cdr3_aa: CASTRDRGNYNEQFF; cdr3_nt: TGTGCCAGCACTAGGGACAGGGGGAATTACAATGAGCAGTTCTTC
d_call: TRBD2; v_call: TRBV6-2/TRBV6-3; clone_size: NA; j_call: TRBJ2-3; cdr3_aa: CASSAGSSGGADTQYF; cdr3_nt: TGTGCCAGCAGTGCAGGCTCTAGCGGGGGGGCAGATACGCAGTATTTT
d_call: NA; v_call: TRBV12-3/TRBV12-4; clone_size: NA; j_call: TRBJ2-2; cdr3_aa: CASRVGHTGELFF; cdr3_nt: TGTGCCAGCAGGGTGGGGCACACCGGGGAGCTGTTTTTT
d_call: NA; v_call: TRBV5-1; clone_size: NA; j_call: TRBJ2-7; cdr3_aa: CASSPDSYEQYF; cdr3_nt: TGCGCCAGCAGCCCAGACAGCTACGAGCAGTACTTC
d_call: NA; v_call: TRBV4-3; clone_size: NA; j_call: TRBJ1-6; cdr3_aa: CASSHAGVYNSPLHF; cdr3_nt: TGCGCCAGCAGCCACGCAGGGGTCTATAATTCACCCCTCCACTTT
d_call: NA; v_call: TRBV6-5; clone_size: once; j_call: TRBJ1-2; cdr3_aa: CASKISDRVYGYTF; cdr3_nt: TGTGCCAGCAAGATCAGCGACAGAGTCTATGGCTACACCTTC
d_call: TRBD1; v_call: TRBV3-1/TRBV3-2; clone_size: NA; j_call: TRBJ2-2; cdr3_aa: CASSGTGANTGELFF; cdr3_nt: TGTGCCAGCAGCGGGACAGGGGCGAACACCGGGGAGCTGTTTTTT
d_call: NA; v_call: TRBV9; clone_size: NA; j_call: TRBJ2-7; cdr3_aa: CASSVEPGVSNEQYF; cdr3_nt: TGTGCCAGCAGCGTAGAGCCAGGGGTTTCCAACGAGCAGTACTTC
d_call: TRBD1; v_call: TRBV6-5; clone_size: NA; j_call: TRBJ1-2; cdr3_aa: CASRSDRGSYGYTF; cdr3_nt: TGTGCCAGCAGATCAGACAGGGGGTCCTATGGCTACACCTTC
d_call: NA; v_call: TRBV19; clone_size: NA; j_call: TRBJ1-1; cdr3_aa: CASSTRRTANTEAFF; cdr3_nt: TGTGCCAGTAGTACCCGCCGGACAGCGAACACTGAAGCTTTCTTT
d_call: NA; v_call: TRBV20-1; clone_size: NA; j_call: TRBJ2-3; cdr3_aa: CSASRGGTDTQYF; cdr3_nt: TGCAGTGCTAGTCGCGGGGGCACAGATACGCAGTATTTT
d_call: NA; v_call: TRBV15; clone_size: once; j_call: TRBJ2-5; cdr3_aa: CATSRGGGLQETQYF; cdr3_nt: TGTGCCACCAGCAGAGGGGGGGGCCTTCAAGAGACCCAGTACTTC
d_call: TRBD1; v_call: TRBV12-3/TRBV12-4; clone_size: NA; j_call: TRBJ2-5; cdr3_aa: CASNYRGQETQYF; cdr3_nt: TGTGCCAGCAATTATAGGGGGCAGGAGACCCAGTACTTC
d_call: TRBD2; v_call: TRBV7-6; clone_size: NA; j_call: TRBJ2-7; cdr3_aa: CASSLGTSSYEQYF; cdr3_nt: TGTGCCAGCAGCTTGGGGACTAGCTCCTACGAGCAGTACTTC
d_call: TRBD2; v_call: TRBV30; clone_size: NA; j_call: TRBJ2-3; cdr3_aa: CAWSPHPTSGGADTQYF; cdr3_nt: TGTGCCTGGAGCCCCCATCCGACTAGCGGGGGGGCGGATACGCAGTATTTT
d_call: NA; v_call: TRBV5-1; clone_size: NA; j_call: TRBJ2-1; cdr3_aa: CASSLVQSHNEQFF; cdr3_nt: TGCGCCAGCAGCTTGGTACAGTCCCACAATGAGCAGTTCTTC
d_call: NA; v_call: TRBV10-3; clone_size: NA; j_call: TRBJ1-1; cdr3_aa: CAISEAIDYTEAFF; cdr3_nt: TGTGCCATCAGTGAAGCCATCGATTACACTGAAGCTTTCTTT